A selection of T cell receptor beta chains follows, all from one sample in a study of T cell changes during pregnancy in multiple sclerosis. Measured with immunoSEQ multiplex PCR; TCRdb has only the in-frame clones, and not every one. Altogether about 31,000 clones are present, approximately 89% being singletons, with the ten largest covering 5.5% to 7%. The material sequenced was CD8+ T cells from peripheral blood mononuclear cells, taken in the second trimester of pregnancy. These receptors all come from a female donor with multiple sclerosis, enrolled in a pregnancy study. Both conserved end residues are part of each CDR3. The D gene is left open where the match is weak. Where a row states a size, it is once, few, many or the class of an expanded clone; other rows omit it.

cdr3_length: 15; clone_size: -; v_call: TRBV5-1; j_call: TRBJ1-1; d_call: -; cdr3_nt: TGCGCCAGCAGCTTGGTAAGGGGCCTAGGGACTGAAGCTTTCTTT; cdr3_aa: CASSLVRGLGTEAFF
cdr3_length: 16; clone_size: -; v_call: TRBV6-5; j_call: TRBJ2-7; d_call: TRBD1; cdr3_nt: TGTGCCAGCAGTTACTCGGTTGGGACAGGGAGCAGCGAGCAGTACTTC; cdr3_aa: CASSYSVGTGSSEQYF
cdr3_length: 14; clone_size: -; v_call: TRBV5-1; j_call: TRBJ2-1; d_call: -; cdr3_nt: TGCGCCAGCAGCTTGCAGGCGTCTTACAATGAGCAGTTCTTC; cdr3_aa: CASSLQASYNEQFF
cdr3_length: 17; clone_size: -; v_call: TRBV7-9; j_call: TRBJ1-2; d_call: TRBD1; cdr3_nt: TGTGCCAGCAGCTTAGGGTACTCCGGGACAGGGGAGGATGGCTACACCTTC; cdr3_aa: CASSLGYSGTGEDGYTF
cdr3_length: 15; clone_size: -; v_call: TRBV13; j_call: TRBJ2-7; d_call: TRBD2; cdr3_nt: TGTGCCAGCAGATGGAGACTAGCGGGGTCTTACGAGCAGTACTTC; cdr3_aa: CASRWRLAGSYEQYF
cdr3_length: 17; clone_size: -; v_call: TRBV28; j_call: TRBJ1-4; d_call: TRBD1; cdr3_nt: TGTGCCAGCAGTTCCCCGCAACAGGGGCGTCTTGGTGAAAAACTGTTTTTT; cdr3_aa: CASSSPQQGRLGEKLFF
cdr3_length: 15; clone_size: -; v_call: TRBV29-1; j_call: TRBJ2-1; d_call: -; cdr3_nt: TGCAGCGTTGATAATGGGGCTAGCGAAGAGTTTGAGCAGTTCTTC; cdr3_aa: CSVDNGASEEFEQFF
cdr3_length: 14; clone_size: once; v_call: TRBV5-5; j_call: TRBJ2-1; d_call: -; cdr3_nt: TGTGCCAGCAGCCAGGACTCCCCGGGGGATGAGCAGTTCTTC; cdr3_aa: CASSQDSPGDEQFF
cdr3_length: 13; clone_size: -; v_call: TRBV5-6; j_call: TRBJ2-7; d_call: -; cdr3_nt: TGTGCCAGCAGCTTTCAGGGACACTACGAGCAGTACTTC; cdr3_aa: CASSFQGHYEQYF
cdr3_length: 17; clone_size: -; v_call: TRBV5-4; j_call: TRBJ2-3; d_call: -; cdr3_nt: TGTGCCAGCAGCCCCGGGGGTGAGCGGGTGAGCACAGATACGCAGTATTTT; cdr3_aa: CASSPGGERVSTDTQYF
cdr3_length: 16; clone_size: once; v_call: TRBV5-1; j_call: TRBJ2-1; d_call: TRBD1; cdr3_nt: TGCGCCAGCAGCCCGGTACTCCGGGACAGGAACAATGAGCAGTTCTTC; cdr3_aa: CASSPVLRDRNNEQFF
cdr3_length: 14; clone_size: -; v_call: TRBV29-1; j_call: TRBJ2-5; d_call: -; cdr3_nt: TGCAGCGTTGAAGGCCGGGATTACCAAGAGACCCAGTACTTC; cdr3_aa: CSVEGRDYQETQYF
cdr3_length: 15; clone_size: few; v_call: TRBV7-9; j_call: TRBJ1-1; d_call: -; cdr3_nt: TGTGCCAGCAGCTTGCTTGACGGGATGAACACTGAAGCTTTCTTT; cdr3_aa: CASSLLDGMNTEAFF
cdr3_length: 15; clone_size: -; v_call: TRBV19; j_call: TRBJ1-1; d_call: -; cdr3_nt: TGTGCCAGTAGTATGCGCCAGACTAAGAACACTGAAGCTTTCTTT; cdr3_aa: CASSMRQTKNTEAFF
cdr3_length: 16; clone_size: -; v_call: TRBV27; j_call: TRBJ2-1; d_call: TRBD1; cdr3_nt: TGTGCCAGCAGTTCAATAGACAGGGGGTTAAGGAATGAGCAGTTCTTC; cdr3_aa: CASSSIDRGLRNEQFF
cdr3_length: 15; clone_size: -; v_call: TRBV6-1; j_call: TRBJ1-2; d_call: TRBD1; cdr3_nt: TGTGCCAGCAGTGATGGCCAGGGGGCTAACTATGGCTACACCTTC; cdr3_aa: CASSDGQGANYGYTF
cdr3_length: 15; clone_size: -; v_call: TRBV12-5; j_call: TRBJ1-1; d_call: -; cdr3_nt: TGTGCTAGTGGTTTGGCGAGGGAGCGGGGCACTGAAGCTTTCTTT; cdr3_aa: CASGLARERGTEAFF
cdr3_length: 15; clone_size: -; v_call: TRBV7-9; j_call: TRBJ2-5; d_call: TRBD2; cdr3_nt: TGTGCCAGCAGGAACCGGGGGGAGGGGCAAGAGACCCAGTACTTC; cdr3_aa: CASRNRGEGQETQYF
cdr3_length: 18; clone_size: -; v_call: TRBV7-9; j_call: TRBJ2-1; d_call: -; cdr3_nt: TGTGCCAGCAGCTTACCCCCTGGAGCGGTCCTATCCTACAATGAGCAGTTCTTC; cdr3_aa: CASSLPPGAVLSYNEQFF
cdr3_length: 16; clone_size: -; v_call: TRBV27; j_call: TRBJ2-1; d_call: TRBD2; cdr3_nt: TGTGCCAGCAGTATTCATGGGACTAACTCCTACAATGAGCAGTTCTTC; cdr3_aa: CASSIHGTNSYNEQFF
cdr3_length: 14; clone_size: -; v_call: TRBV5-1; j_call: TRBJ2-7; d_call: -; cdr3_nt: TGCGCCAGCAGCGGAGACAGGTTTTCCTACGAGCAGTACTTC; cdr3_aa: CASSGDRFSYEQYF
cdr3_length: 14; clone_size: few; v_call: TRBV5-1; j_call: TRBJ1-2; d_call: -; cdr3_nt: TGCGCCAGCAGCTTGGGTACAGAGAACTATGGCTACACCTTC; cdr3_aa: CASSLGTENYGYTF
cdr3_length: 15; clone_size: -; v_call: TRBV27; j_call: TRBJ2-1; d_call: -; cdr3_nt: TGTGCCAGCAGTTCCCGGGACTCTTCCTACAATGAGCAGTTCTTC; cdr3_aa: CASSSRDSSYNEQFF
cdr3_length: 16; clone_size: -; v_call: TRBV1; j_call: TRBJ2-1; d_call: -; cdr3_nt: TGCACCAGCAGCCAAGACTGGCGCGGGAGCTACAATGAGCAGTTCTTC; cdr3_aa: CTSSQDWRGSYNEQFF
cdr3_length: 16; clone_size: -; v_call: TRBV5-4; j_call: TRBJ2-2; d_call: -; cdr3_nt: TGTGCCAGCAGCTTAGTAGGCCGCCGGGTCACCGGGGAGCTGTTTTTT; cdr3_aa: CASSLVGRRVTGELFF
cdr3_length: 17; clone_size: -; v_call: TRBV5-4; j_call: TRBJ2-3; d_call: TRBD2; cdr3_nt: TGTGCCAGCAGCTTGGCGGGCGGTAGCGGGATCACAGATACGCAGTATTTT; cdr3_aa: CASSLAGGSGITDTQYF
cdr3_length: 12; clone_size: -; v_call: TRBV29-1; j_call: TRBJ2-7; d_call: -; cdr3_nt: TGCAGCGTTGAAGGCGACAGCTACGAGCAGTACTTC; cdr3_aa: CSVEGDSYEQYF
cdr3_length: 13; clone_size: -; v_call: TRBV5-1; j_call: TRBJ2-1; d_call: -; cdr3_nt: TGCGCCAGCAGCCAAACAAGCTACAATGAGCAGTTCTTC; cdr3_aa: CASSQTSYNEQFF
cdr3_length: 15; clone_size: -; v_call: TRBV4-1; j_call: TRBJ2-7; d_call: -; cdr3_nt: TGCGCCAGCAGCCAAGAGCTCGGGACTCCTATGTGGCAGTACTTC; cdr3_aa: CASSQELGTPMWQYF
cdr3_length: 18; clone_size: -; v_call: TRBV4-3; j_call: TRBJ2-1; d_call: -; cdr3_nt: TGCGCCAGCAGCCAAGAAGCACAGGGCGTAACCTCCTACAATGAGCAGTTCTTC; cdr3_aa: CASSQEAQGVTSYNEQFF
cdr3_length: 14; clone_size: -; v_call: TRBV13; j_call: TRBJ2-1; d_call: -; cdr3_nt: TGTGCCAGCAGCTCCCAGGCGGGGCACAATGAGCAGTTCTTC; cdr3_aa: CASSSQAGHNEQFF